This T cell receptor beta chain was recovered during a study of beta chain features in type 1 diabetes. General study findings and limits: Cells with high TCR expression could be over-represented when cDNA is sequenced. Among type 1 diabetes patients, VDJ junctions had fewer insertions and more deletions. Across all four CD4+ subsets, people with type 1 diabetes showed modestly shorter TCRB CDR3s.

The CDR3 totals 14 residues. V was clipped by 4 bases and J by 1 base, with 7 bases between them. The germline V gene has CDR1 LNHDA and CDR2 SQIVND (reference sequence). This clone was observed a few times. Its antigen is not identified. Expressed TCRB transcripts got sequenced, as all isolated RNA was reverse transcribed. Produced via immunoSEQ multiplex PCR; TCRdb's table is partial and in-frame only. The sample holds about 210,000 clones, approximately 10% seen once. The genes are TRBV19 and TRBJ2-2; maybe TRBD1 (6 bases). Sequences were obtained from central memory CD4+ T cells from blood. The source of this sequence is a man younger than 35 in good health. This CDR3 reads CASSTGVNTGELFF. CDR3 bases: TGTGCCAGTAGTACAGGGGTGAACACCGGGGAGCTGTTTTTT.